This T cell receptor beta chain derives from a study of Graves' ophthalmopathy and Graves' hyperthyroidism. As for the study in general: Investigators collected peripheral blood at initial diagnosis, before any treatment was given. Study-level findings and limits: The majority of expanded thyroid clonotypes above 0.001 frequency also occurred in blood.

This clonotype was counted at least ten times. Its antigen is unknown. Moderate-to-severe activity, with CAS ≥3, NOSPECS ≥4 and duration under 3 months, characterized the donors with ophthalmopathy. Reliance was placed on clinical symptoms, serum thyroxine, TRAb, thyroid ultrasound and orbital computed tomography for diagnosis. The CDR3 has 12 amino acids. Trimming left V 8 bases short and J 3 bases short, with 14 bases between. Germline V CDR1 and CDR2: DFQATT, SNEGSKA (reference sequence). RNA transcripts provided the template for amplifying TCR beta CDR3 regions. First-round RT-PCR relied on HTBI primers, and a second-round multiplex PCR came next. A single record per CDR3 protein comes from TCRdb applying MiXCR to the multiplex PCR reads. The sample shows some 160,000 distinct CDR3 sequences, 39% of them seen only once.

This TCR was sampled from a man in his thirties or forties with Graves' ophthalmopathy. This sequence joins TRBV20-1 and TRBJ2-7; possible D gene TRBD2, 5 bases. The sample consisted of peripheral blood. CDR3 residues: CSPTASSYEQYF. CDR3 DNA sequence: TGCAGTCCAACCGCTAGCAGCTACGAGCAGTACTTC.